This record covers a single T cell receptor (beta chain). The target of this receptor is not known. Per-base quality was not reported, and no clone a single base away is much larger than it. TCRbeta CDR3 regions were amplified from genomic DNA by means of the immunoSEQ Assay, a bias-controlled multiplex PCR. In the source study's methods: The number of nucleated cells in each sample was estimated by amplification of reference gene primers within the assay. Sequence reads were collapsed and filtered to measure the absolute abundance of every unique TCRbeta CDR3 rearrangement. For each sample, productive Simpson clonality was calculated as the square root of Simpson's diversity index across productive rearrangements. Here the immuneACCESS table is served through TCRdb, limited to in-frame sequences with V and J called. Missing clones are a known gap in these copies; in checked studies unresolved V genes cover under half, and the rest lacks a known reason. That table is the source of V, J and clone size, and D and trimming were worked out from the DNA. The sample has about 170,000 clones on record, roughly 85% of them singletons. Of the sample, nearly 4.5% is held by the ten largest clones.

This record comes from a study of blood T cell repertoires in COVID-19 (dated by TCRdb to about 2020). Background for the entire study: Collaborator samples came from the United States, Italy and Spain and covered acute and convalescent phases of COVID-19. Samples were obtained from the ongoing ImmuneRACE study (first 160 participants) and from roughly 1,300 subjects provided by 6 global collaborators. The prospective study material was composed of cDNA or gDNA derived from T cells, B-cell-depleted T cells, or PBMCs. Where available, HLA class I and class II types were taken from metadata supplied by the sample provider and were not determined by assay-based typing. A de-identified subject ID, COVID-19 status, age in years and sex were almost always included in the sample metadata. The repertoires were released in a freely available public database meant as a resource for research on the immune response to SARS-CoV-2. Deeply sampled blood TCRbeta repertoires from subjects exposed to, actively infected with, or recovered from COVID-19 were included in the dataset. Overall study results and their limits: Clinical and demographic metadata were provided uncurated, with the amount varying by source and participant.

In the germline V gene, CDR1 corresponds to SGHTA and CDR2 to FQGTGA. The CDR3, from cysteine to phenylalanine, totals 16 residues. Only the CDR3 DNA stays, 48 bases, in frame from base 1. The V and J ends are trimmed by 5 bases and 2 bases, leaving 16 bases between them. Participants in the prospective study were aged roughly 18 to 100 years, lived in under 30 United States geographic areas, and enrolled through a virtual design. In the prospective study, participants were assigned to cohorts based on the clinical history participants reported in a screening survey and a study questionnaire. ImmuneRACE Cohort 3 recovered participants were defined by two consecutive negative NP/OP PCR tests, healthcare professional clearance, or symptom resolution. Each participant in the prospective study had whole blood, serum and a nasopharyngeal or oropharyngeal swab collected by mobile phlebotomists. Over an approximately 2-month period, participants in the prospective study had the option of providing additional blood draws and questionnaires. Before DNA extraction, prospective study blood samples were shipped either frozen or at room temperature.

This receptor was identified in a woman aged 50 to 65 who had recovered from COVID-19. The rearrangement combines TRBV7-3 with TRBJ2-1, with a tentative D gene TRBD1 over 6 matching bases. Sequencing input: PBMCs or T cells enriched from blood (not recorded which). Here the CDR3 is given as CASSPLTGLPYNEQFF. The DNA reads TGTGCCAGCAGCCCCTTGACAGGTCTTCCCTACAATGAGCAGTTCTTC.